These 30 T cell receptor beta chains were sequenced from one sample in a study of molecular identifiers for immune sequencing clone quantification. Each CDR3 protein gets one entry after TCRdb re-called the PCR reads with MiXCR. The table has approximately 680,000 distinct CDR3 sequences, about 25% seen once. The sequencing sample was made of naive CD8+ T cells from blood, with Jurkat cell RNA spiked in. Subset given: FACS-sorted CD8+CD4-CCR7+CD45RA+ naive T cells. All receptors come from a human donor in good health. Some libraries in this study had Jurkat cell RNA spiked in.

On this clonotype: A much larger clone sits a single nucleotide away, making a read error possible. The chain has TRBV5-6 and TRBJ2-7; 9 bases fit TRBD1. Germline V gene data show CDR1 as SGHDT and CDR2 as YYEEEE. The CDR3 has 13 amino acids. The CDR3 coding sequence is TGTACCAGCACCACGACAGGGGGCTACGAGCAGTACTTC. The encoded protein is CTSTTTGGYEQYF.

This clonotype was seen ten or more times. The chain links TRBV25-1 to TRBJ2-1, with 7 bases aligning to TRBD2. J lost 9 bases, V lost 4 bases, and 9 bases had no gene match. Looked up from germline, CDR1 is MGHDK and CDR2 is SYGVNS. The CDR3 is made up of 14 amino acids. The CDR3 loop is CASSGGTTSPEQFF. In DNA form, the CDR3 reads TGTGCCAGCAGTGGGGGGACTACCAGCCCTGAGCAGTTCTTC.

The sample holds many counts of this clonotype. In DNA form, the CDR3 reads TGTGCCAGAAGACCTAGCGGGGACTACAATGAGCAGTTCTTC. It codes for CARRPSGDYNEQFF. This chain uses TRBV2 with TRBJ2-1; 9 positions agree with TRBD2. Trimming cost V 9 bases and J 3 bases; bases outside gene matches: 6. The germline gives CDR1 SNHLY, CDR2 FYNNEI. This CDR3 is built from 14 residues.

A word on this clonotype: A read error may be the cause here, since a much bigger clone is one base away. A read error is likely, as this CDR3 ends without the conserved phenylalanine or tryptophan. The rearrangement uses TRBV4-1 and TRBJ1-1, with D possibly being TRBD1 (6 bases). Germline loops: CDR1 MGHRA, CDR2 YSYEKL. The CDR3 has 14 residues. V was cut by 1 base and J by 2 bases, with 8 bases left in between. This CDR3 is CASSQVTGNTEAFS. DNA of the CDR3: TGCGCCAGCAGCCAAGTGACAGGCAACACTGAAGCTTTCTCT.

This clonotype was seen only a few times. The V and J genes are TRBV5-3 and TRBJ2-7, with D tentatively TRBD1 (6 bases). TRBV5-3 is filed as an ORF, its function uncertain. The V gene lost 8 bases and the J gene lost 2 bases, with 17 bases spanning the gap. The CDR3 runs 14 residues. Here the CDR3 reads CASSRRTAAYEQYF. DNA of the CDR3: TGTGCCAGCAGCCGTAGGACAGCCGCCTACGAGCAGTACTTC.

A word on this clonotype: Possible read error: a much larger clone is one base away. CDR3 protein: CASSLVVRYRTSDYNEQFF. The CDR3 DNA reads as TGTGCCAGCAGCTTAGTCGTCAGGTACCGGACTAGCGACTACAATGAGCAGTTCTTC. This chain connects TRBV7-2 to TRBJ2-1; 9 bases agree with TRBD2. Germline V gene sequence: CDR1 SGHTA, CDR2 FQGNSA. The CDR3 spans 19 residues. The trim removed 1 base at V and 3 bases at J, leaving 13 bases unmatched.

This clonotype was counted between two and nine times. The chain employs TRBV5-3 and TRBJ2-1; no firm D call. TRBV5-3 is an ORF for which the function is uncertain. The CDR3 covers 14 residues. The V gene lost 8 bases and the J gene lost 0 bases, with 12 bases spanning the gap. CDR3 protein: CASKPPSSYNEQFF. The CDR3 DNA is TGTGCCAGTAAACCACCCAGCTCCTACAATGAGCAGTTCTTC.

The chain has TRBV7-2 and TRBJ2-1; TRBD2 might be the D (7 bases). The CDR3 totals 15 residues. Germline V gene lookup returns CDR1 SGHTA and CDR2 FQGNSA. Trimming cost V 1 base and J 4 bases, with 11 bases left between them. In DNA, the CDR3 is TGTGCCAGCAGCTTAGGCGGGGGCGGTTACAATGAGCAGTTCTTC. As protein: CASSLGGGGYNEQFF.

This clonotype was seen many times. The chain has TRBV5-6 and TRBJ2-7; D is unresolved. The V gene's germline CDR1 is SGHDT and CDR2 YYEEEE. V dropped 4 bases and J dropped 3 bases, with 11 bases sitting between them. The CDR3 runs to 13 residues. The CDR3: CASSPSLVYEQYF. Here the CDR3 DNA reads TGTGCCAGCAGCCCCAGCTTGGTCTACGAGCAGTACTTC.

Of note for this clonotype: In this CDR3 the conserved last residue, phenylalanine or tryptophan, is missing, so a read error is likely. The chain joins TRBV5-1 to TRBJ2-7, with 9 bases lining up with TRBD1. Germline V gene data show CDR1 as SGHRS and CDR2 as YFSETQ. The CDR3 runs 16 residues. The V gene end was trimmed by 2 bases and the J gene end by 4 bases; junction bases not matched to a gene: 10. The CDR3 region is CASSLRLGTGTYEQYL. The CDR3 DNA sequence: TGCGCCAGCAGCTTAAGACTAGGGACAGGGACTTACGAGCAGTACCTC.

The rearrangement joins TRBV15 to TRBJ1-1; D gene ambiguous. Germline V lookup: CDR1 LNHNV, CDR2 YYDKDF (reference sequence). The CDR3 has 16 residues. With 0 bases removed from V and 6 bases from J, the gap between germline ends came to 17 bases. Here the CDR3 reads CATSRDRSSGMSEAFF. The DNA for the CDR3 is TGTGCCACCAGCAGAGATAGGTCATCCGGGATGTCTGAAGCTTTCTTT.

This clonotype occurred once. The chain is built from TRBV25-1 and TRBJ2-1, with D perhaps TRBD1 (6 bases). The CDR3 sequence is 13 residues long. The V gene lost 11 bases and the J gene lost 14 bases, with 25 bases spanning the gap. The germline CDR1 and CDR2 sequences are MGHDK and SYGVNS. CDR3 nucleotide sequence: TGTGCCGGCGGTGGGGCAGGGGTTTTTCCGGAGTTCTTC. It is translated as CAGGGAGVFPEFF.

This clonotype has ten or more counts. V usage is TRBV5-1 and J usage is TRBJ2-5, with D hard to call. The CDR3 consists of 17 residues. V lost 4 bases and J lost 1, with 20 bases in between. Germline V gene lookup returns CDR1 SGHRS and CDR2 YFSETQ. CDR3 residues: CASSPPGPNPPQETQYF. CDR3 nucleotide sequence: TGCGCCAGCAGCCCACCCGGCCCCAATCCACCCCAAGAGACCCAGTACTTC.

As for this clonotype: A clone one base away is much larger, so this may be a read error. The V gene is TRBV13, the J gene TRBJ2-2, with TRBD2 matching 9 bases. The CDR3 has 16 residues. Germline V CDR1 and CDR2: PRHDT, FYEKMQ (reference sequence). J was trimmed by 4 bases and V by 7 bases; bases with no gene match: 10. The CDR3 DNA reads as TGTGCCAGCACCCCGGGAGCGGGAGGTCGCACCGGGGAGCTGTTTTTT. Its protein product is CASTPGAGGRTGELFF.

The CDR3 nucleotides read TGTGCCTGGAGCCTCGGAGGGCTGGGGGATGAGCAGTTCTTC. As protein: CAWSLGGLGDEQFF. The chain uses TRBV30 and TRBJ2-1; D perhaps matches TRBD2 (6 bases). This CDR3 contains 14 residues. Trimming removed 3 bases at V and 8 bases at J, with 17 bases between. CDR1 is GTSNPN and CDR2 is SVGIG in the germline V gene (reference sequence).

This clonotype was observed a few times. The chain's CDR3 is CASSAAGQSSSYEQYF. CDR3 bases: TGTGCCAGTAGTGCCGCGGGACAGTCCAGCTCCTACGAGCAGTACTTC. The rearrangement joins TRBV19 to TRBJ2-7; TRBD1 is a possible D gene (7 bases). The CDR3 is 16 amino acids. The germline V and J ends were trimmed by 5 bases and 0 bases, with 17 bases remaining between them. Germline loops: CDR1 LNHDA, CDR2 SQIVND (reference sequence).

This clonotype was found once. Relative to the germline gene, one junction end is altered; a read error may explain this. This chain links TRBV13 with TRBJ2-3, with 12 bases fitting TRBD2. Germline V gene data show CDR1 as PRHDT and CDR2 as FYEKMQ (reference sequence). CDR3 length: 20 amino acids. CDR3 in amino acids: CAGSSSEQGRLAGVTDTQYF. CDR3 nucleotides: TGTGCCGGCAGCTCCTCCGAGCAGGGCCGACTAGCGGGAGTCACAGATACGCAGTATTTT.

This clonotype was recorded at least ten times. J is TRBJ2-5 and V is TRBV25-1; no clear D. This CDR3 comprises 12 residues. Trimming removed 6 bases at V and 4 bases at J, with 9 bases between. Germline CDR1 MGHDK, CDR2 SYGVNS. The CDR3 region is CASRRFGETQYF. Written as DNA, the CDR3 is TGTGCCAGCAGAAGGTTCGGAGAGACCCAGTACTTC.

This clonotype was detected a few times. A much larger clone lies one base from this, so it may be a read error. The chain recombines TRBV5-5 with TRBJ2-7; TRBD1 matches 9 bases. The CDR3 is made up of 14 amino acids. The germline CDR1 and CDR2 sequences are SGHKS and YYEKEE (reference sequence). Trimming took 0 bases from V and 3 from J; bases not matched to a gene: 1. The CDR3 nucleotides read TGTGCCAGCAGCTTGGCGACAGGGGGCTACGAGCAGTACTTC. Translated, it gives CASSLATGGYEQYF.

In this sample, this clonotype turned up many times. The CDR3, as DNA: TGCGCCAGCAGCCAAACAGCAACAGATACGCAGTATTTT. It is translated as CASSQTATDTQYF. The chain recombines TRBV4-1 with TRBJ2-3; D unclear. Trimming stripped 2 bases from V and 3 bases from J, with 6 bases between. CDR1 is MGHRA and CDR2 is YSYEKL in the germline V gene. The CDR3 has 13 residues.

This clonotype has more than one count but fewer than ten. The chain links TRBV5-6 to TRBJ1-6; D uncertain. The V gene lost 8 bases and the J gene lost 5 bases, with 8 bases spanning the gap. CDR3 length equals 12 residues. From germline, CDR1 is SGHDT and CDR2 YYEEEE. The chain's CDR3 is CASQVHNSPLHF. Here the CDR3 DNA reads TGTGCCAGTCAGGTCCATAATTCACCCCTCCACTTT.

This clonotype came up many times. This chain joins TRBV12-3 or TRBV12-4 and TRBJ2-3; 13 nucleotides agree with TRBD2. Trimming took 3 bases from V and 4 from J; bases not matched to a gene: 16. The CDR3 has 20 amino acids. DNA of the CDR3: TGTGCCAGCAGTTTTTTCACTAGCGGGGGGGCCCCTTCAGGGGCAGATACGCAGTATTTT. Translating it yields CASSFFTSGGAPSGADTQYF.

Worth noting for this clonotype: This may be a read error: a much more frequent sequence differs by one nucleotide. The genes are TRBV4-1 and TRBJ2-7; D remains ambiguous. The CDR3 has 15 residues. CDR1 MGHRA and CDR2 YSYEKL come from the germline V gene. Here the CDR3 reads CASSQGRASSYEQCF. In DNA form, the CDR3 reads TGCGCCAGCAGCCAAGGTCGAGCCAGCTCCTACGAGCAGTGCTTC.

As for this clonotype: This clone may be a read error of a much larger clone one base away. The V and J genes are TRBV10-3 and TRBJ2-7; 12 bases map to TRBD2. The length of the CDR3 is 14 residues. The germline V gene encodes CDR1 ENHRY and CDR2 SYGVKD. CDR3 region: CAITDGLAGYGQYF. For the CDR3, the DNA is TGTGCCATCACCGATGGACTAGCGGGGTACGGGCAGTACTTC.

On this clonotype: Just one base apart from a much larger clone, this may be a read error. This chain uses TRBV3-1 with TRBJ2-7, with D maybe TRBD2 (5 bases). CDR3 size: 15 residues. Germline V CDR1 and CDR2: LGHDT, YNNKEL (reference sequence). The CDR3 DNA is TGTGCCTGCAGCCAAGTAGGAGGCGCCTCCTACGAGCAGTACTTC. Translating it yields CACSQVGGASYEQYF.

As regards this clonotype: This may stem from a read error, because a much larger clone lies one nucleotide away. This sequence joins TRBV7-9 and TRBJ1-1, with D maybe TRBD1 (5 bases). This CDR3 comprises 15 residues. Germline loops: CDR1 SEHNR, CDR2 FQNEAQ (reference sequence). The CDR3 DNA is TGTGCCAGCAGCTTAGCGCAAGGGGTTGGCACTGCAGCTTTCTTT. This gives the protein CASSLAQGVGTAAFF.

The sample holds a few counts of this clonotype. The rearrangement joins TRBV5-4 to TRBJ2-3; D is perhaps TRBD1 or TRBD2 (6 bases each). Per germline, CDR1 SGHNT and CDR2 YYREEE (reference sequence). The CDR3 totals 14 residues. V was trimmed by 1 base and J by 5 bases, leaving 11 bases between them. CDR3 region: CASSLKGGLDTQYF. The CDR3 DNA reads TGTGCCAGCAGCTTGAAAGGGGGGCTAGATACGCAGTATTTT.

A word on this clonotype: A clone one base away is much larger, so this may be a read error. The chain recombines TRBV5-6 with TRBJ2-3, with TRBD2 matching 8 bases. Per the germline V gene, CDR1 is SGHDT and CDR2 is YYEEEE. CDR3 length: 18 amino acids. The CDR3 reads CASSLGPMAAGETATQYF. The CDR3 bases are TGTGCCAGCAGCTTGGGCCCAATGGCAGCGGGGGAGACAGCTACGCAGTATTTT.

This clonotype was found many times. V is TRBV7-9 and J is TRBJ1-1; D possibly corresponds to TRBD1 (6 bases). V lost 3 bases to trimming and J lost 8 bases, with 10 bases between them. This CDR3 comprises 12 residues. Germline CDR1 reads SEHNR; CDR2 reads FQNEAQ (reference sequence). CDR3 loop: CASSFGQPEAFF. For the CDR3, the DNA is TGTGCCAGCAGCTTCGGACAGCCGGAAGCTTTCTTT.

Remarks on this clonotype: A much larger clone differs by one base, so this may be a read error. This rearrangement joins TRBV7-9 to TRBJ2-7, with 7 bases matching TRBD1. This CDR3 contains 14 residues. Germline values: CDR1 SEHNR, CDR2 FQNEAQ (reference sequence). The CDR3 loop is CASSYETGTHEHYF. For the CDR3, the DNA is TGTGCCAGCAGCTACGAGACAGGGACCCACGAGCATTACTTC.